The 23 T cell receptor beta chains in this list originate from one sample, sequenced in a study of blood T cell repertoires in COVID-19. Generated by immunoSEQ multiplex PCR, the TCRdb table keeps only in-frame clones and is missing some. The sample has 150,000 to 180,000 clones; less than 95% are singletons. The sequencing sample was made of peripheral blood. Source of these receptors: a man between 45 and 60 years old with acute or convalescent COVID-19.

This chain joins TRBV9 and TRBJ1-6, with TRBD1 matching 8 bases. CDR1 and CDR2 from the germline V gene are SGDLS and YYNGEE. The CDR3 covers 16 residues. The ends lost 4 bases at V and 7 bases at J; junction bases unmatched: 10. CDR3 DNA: TGTGCCAGCAGCCCTCAGGGACAGGAGAGAAATTCACCCCTCCACTTT. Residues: CASSPQGQERNSPLHF.

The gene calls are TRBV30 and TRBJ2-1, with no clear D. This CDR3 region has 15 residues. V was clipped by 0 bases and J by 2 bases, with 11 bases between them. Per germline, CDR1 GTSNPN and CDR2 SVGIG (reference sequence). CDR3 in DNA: TGTGCCTGGAGTGTAAAGGCGGATGCCTACAATGAGCAGTTCTTC. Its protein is CAWSVKADAYNEQFF.

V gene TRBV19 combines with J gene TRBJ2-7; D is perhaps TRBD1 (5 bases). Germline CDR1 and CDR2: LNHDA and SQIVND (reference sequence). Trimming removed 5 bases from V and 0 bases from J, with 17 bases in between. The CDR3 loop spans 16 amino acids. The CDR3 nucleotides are TGTGCCAGTAGTGCAGGGTACAGAACTAACTCCTACGAGCAGTACTTC. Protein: CASSAGYRTNSYEQYF.

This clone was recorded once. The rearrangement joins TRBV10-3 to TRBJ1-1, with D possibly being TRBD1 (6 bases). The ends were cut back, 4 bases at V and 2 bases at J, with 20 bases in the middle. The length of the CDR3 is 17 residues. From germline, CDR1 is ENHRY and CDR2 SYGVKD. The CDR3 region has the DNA TGTGCCATCAGTGGCTCGGGCAGGGGCGAAATCAACACTGAAGCTTTCTTT. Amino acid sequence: CAISGSGRGEINTEAFF.

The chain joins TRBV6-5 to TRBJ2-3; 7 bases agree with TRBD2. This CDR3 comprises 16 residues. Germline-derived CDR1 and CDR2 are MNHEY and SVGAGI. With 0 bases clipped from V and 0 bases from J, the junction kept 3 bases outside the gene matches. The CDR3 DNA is TGTGCCAGCAGTTACTCGGGACTAACGAGCACAGATACGCAGTATTTT. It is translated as CASSYSGLTSTDTQYF.

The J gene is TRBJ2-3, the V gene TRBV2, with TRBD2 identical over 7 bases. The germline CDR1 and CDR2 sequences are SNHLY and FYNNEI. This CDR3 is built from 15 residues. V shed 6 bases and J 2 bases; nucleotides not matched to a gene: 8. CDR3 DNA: TGTGCCAGCAGCACCGCTAGCGGATTCACAGATACGCAGTATTTT. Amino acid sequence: CASSTASGFTDTQYF.

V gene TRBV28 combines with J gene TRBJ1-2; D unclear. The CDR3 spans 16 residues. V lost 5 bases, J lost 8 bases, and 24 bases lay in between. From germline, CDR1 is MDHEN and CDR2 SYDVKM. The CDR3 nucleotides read TGTGCCAGCAGTCCCACCGGGATGGTCGCCATGGAAGGCTACACCTTC. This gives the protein CASSPTGMVAMEGYTF.

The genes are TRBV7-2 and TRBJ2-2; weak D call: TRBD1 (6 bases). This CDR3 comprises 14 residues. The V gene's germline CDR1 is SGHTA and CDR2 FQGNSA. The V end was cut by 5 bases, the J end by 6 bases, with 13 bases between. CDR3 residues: CASSIQKGAGELFF. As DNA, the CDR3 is TGTGCCAGCAGCATACAAAAGGGGGCCGGGGAGCTGTTTTTT.

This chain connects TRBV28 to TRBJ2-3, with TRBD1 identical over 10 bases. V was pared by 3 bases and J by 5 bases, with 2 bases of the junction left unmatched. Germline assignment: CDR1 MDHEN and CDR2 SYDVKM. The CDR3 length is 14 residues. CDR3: CASSFGQGVDTQYF. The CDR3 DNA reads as TGTGCCAGCAGTTTCGGACAGGGGGTAGATACGCAGTATTTT.

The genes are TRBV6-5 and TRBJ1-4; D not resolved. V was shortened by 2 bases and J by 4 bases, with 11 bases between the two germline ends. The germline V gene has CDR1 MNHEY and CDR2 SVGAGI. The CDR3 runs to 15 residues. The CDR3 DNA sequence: TGTGCCAGCAGTTACCGTGAGGAAATTAATGAAAAACTGTTTTTT. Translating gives CASSYREEINEKLFF.

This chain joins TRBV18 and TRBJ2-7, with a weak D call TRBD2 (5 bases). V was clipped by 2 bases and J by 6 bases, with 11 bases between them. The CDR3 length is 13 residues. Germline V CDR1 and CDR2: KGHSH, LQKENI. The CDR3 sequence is CASSPGQDSEQYV. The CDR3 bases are TGTGCCAGCTCACCAGGGCAGGACTCCGAGCAGTACGTC.

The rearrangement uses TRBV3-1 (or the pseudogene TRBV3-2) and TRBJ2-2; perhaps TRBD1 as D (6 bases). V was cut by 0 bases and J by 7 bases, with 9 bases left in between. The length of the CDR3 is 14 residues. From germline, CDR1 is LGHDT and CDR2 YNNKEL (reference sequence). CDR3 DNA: TGTGCCAGCAGCCAAGATACAGGGCACGGGGAGCTGTTTTTT. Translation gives CASSQDTGHGELFF.

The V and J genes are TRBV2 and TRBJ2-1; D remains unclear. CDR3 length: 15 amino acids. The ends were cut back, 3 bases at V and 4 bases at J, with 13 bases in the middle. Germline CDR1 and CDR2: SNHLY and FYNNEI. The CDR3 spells CASSDYSQIYNEQFF. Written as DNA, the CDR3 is TGTGCCAGCAGTGACTACAGTCAGATTTACAATGAGCAGTTCTTC.

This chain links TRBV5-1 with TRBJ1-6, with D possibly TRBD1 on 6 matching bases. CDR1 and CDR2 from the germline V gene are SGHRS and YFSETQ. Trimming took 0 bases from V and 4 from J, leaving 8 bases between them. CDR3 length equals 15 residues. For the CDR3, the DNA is TGCGCCAGCAGCTTGGCCGGACAGTATAATTCACCCCTCCACTTT. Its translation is CASSLAGQYNSPLHF.

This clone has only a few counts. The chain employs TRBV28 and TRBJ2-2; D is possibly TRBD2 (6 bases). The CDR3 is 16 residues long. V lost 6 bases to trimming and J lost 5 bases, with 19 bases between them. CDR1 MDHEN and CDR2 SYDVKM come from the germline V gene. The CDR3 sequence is CASSPPGEAVTGELFF. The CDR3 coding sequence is TGTGCCAGCAGCCCCCCCGGGGAGGCGGTGACCGGGGAGCTGTTTTTT.

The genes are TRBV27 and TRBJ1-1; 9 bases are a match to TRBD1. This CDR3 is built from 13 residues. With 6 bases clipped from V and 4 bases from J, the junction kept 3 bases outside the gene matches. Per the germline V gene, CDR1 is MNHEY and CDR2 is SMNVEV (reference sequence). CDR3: CASRLTGGTEAFF. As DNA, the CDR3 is TGTGCCAGCAGGCTGACAGGGGGCACTGAAGCTTTCTTT.

CDR3 coding DNA: TGCGCCAGCAGTGAGAATGGAGAAAGGGGCTACACCTTC. Protein: CASSENGERGYTF. The V and J genes are TRBV10-2 and TRBJ1-2; D remains ambiguous. V was clipped by 2 bases and J by 8 bases, with 12 bases between them. Germline-derived CDR1 and CDR2 are WSHSY and SAAADI. CDR3 length: 13 amino acids.

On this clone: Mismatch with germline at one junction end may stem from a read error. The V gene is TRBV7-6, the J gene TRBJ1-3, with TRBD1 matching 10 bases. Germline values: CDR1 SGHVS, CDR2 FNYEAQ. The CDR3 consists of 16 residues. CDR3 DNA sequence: TGTGCCAGCAGGGCGGACAGGGGGGGGACACAAAACGCCATATATTTT. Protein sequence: CASRADRGGTQNAIYF.

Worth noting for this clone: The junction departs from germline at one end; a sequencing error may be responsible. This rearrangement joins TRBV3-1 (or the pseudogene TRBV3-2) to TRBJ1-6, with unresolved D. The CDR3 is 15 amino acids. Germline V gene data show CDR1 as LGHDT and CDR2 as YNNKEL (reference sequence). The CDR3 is CASSKESSYNSPLHF. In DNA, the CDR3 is TGTGCCAGCAGCAAAGAGAGCTCCTATAATTCACCCCTCCACTTT.

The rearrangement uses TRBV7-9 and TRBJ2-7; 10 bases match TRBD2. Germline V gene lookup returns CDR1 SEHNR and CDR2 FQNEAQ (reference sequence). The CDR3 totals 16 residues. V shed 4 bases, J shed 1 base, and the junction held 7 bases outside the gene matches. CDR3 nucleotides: TGTGCCAGCAGCTCCCCGGGACTAGCGCTTTCCTACGAGCAGTACTTC. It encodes CASSSPGLALSYEQYF.

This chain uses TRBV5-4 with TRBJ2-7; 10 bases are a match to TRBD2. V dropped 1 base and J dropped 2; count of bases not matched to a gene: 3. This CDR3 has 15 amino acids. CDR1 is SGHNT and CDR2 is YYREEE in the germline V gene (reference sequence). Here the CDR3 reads CASSLPSGSAYEQYF. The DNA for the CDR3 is TGTGCCAGCAGCTTGCCTAGCGGGAGCGCCTACGAGCAGTACTTC.

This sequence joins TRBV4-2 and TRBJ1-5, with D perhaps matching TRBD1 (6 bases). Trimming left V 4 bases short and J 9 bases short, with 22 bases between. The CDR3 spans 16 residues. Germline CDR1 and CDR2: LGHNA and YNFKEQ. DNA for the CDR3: TGTGCCAGCAGCCCGGAGGGGGGGGCCGCCATGGGGCCCCAGCATTTT. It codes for CASSPEGGAAMGPQHF.

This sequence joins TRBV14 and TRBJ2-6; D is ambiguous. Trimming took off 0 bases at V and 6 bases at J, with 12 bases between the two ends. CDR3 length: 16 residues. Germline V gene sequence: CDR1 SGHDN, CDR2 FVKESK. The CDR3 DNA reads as TGTGCCAGCAGCCAAGATATTGGGCGAGAGGCCAACGTCCTGACTTTC. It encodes CASSQDIGREANVLTF.